This T cell receptor beta chain was documented in a study of T cells after yellow fever vaccination. Study as a whole: The fractions with low cell numbers were processed using SMART-Seq v4 Ultra Low Input. Study conclusions and caveats: Weaker, the secondary response peaked sooner, at day 5 versus 15. In post-booster samples, most primary-vaccination clones reappeared (approximately 96% CD4, over 70% CD8).

A universal primer site and UMIs were added as TCR cDNA was made by 5'RACE template switching. One entry per CDR3 protein results from TCRdb running MiXCR on the 5' RACE reads. This sample has some 250,000 distinct CDR3 sequences, with around 3.5% found just once. This clonotype occurred a few times. Its matching antigen is unknown. V was trimmed by 3 bases and J by 2 bases, leaving 11 bases between them. The CDR3 contains 15 residues. The rearrangement links TRBV12-3 or TRBV12-4 to TRBJ1-5; D not certain. The clonotype comes from a man in his late teens or twenties who received the YFV17D yellow fever vaccine. Specimen: PBMCs, collected 15 days after the yellow fever booster vaccination. The CDR3 here is CASSFRREGNQPQHF. DNA of the CDR3: TGTGCCAGCAGTTTTCGGCGGGAGGGCAATCAGCCCCAGCATTTT.